The rows below give T cell receptor beta chains drawn from one sample of a study of blood T cells in healthy people across ages. TCRdb independently ran MiXCR on the 5' RACE reads; one entry per CDR3 protein. The sample lists about 650,000 distinct CDR3 sequences, approximately 29% occurring once. The sample comprised blood. These receptors came from a woman of 80 years or more in good health. The CDR3 runs from the conserved cysteine through the conserved F or W. D genes are given only for firm matches.

>TRBV4-2|TRBJ2-3|18|TRBD1
CASSQDSAGQGARDTQYF
>TRBV6-1|TRBJ2-1|15|-
CASSEDGGLVNEQFF
>TRBV27|TRBJ1-6|18|-
CASSFDRRGGGSNSPLHF
>TRBV29-1|TRBJ1-1|13|TRBD1
CSVDQGANTEAFF
>TRBV5-1|TRBJ1-5|15|-
CASSLDGSSNQPQHF
>TRBV15|TRBJ1-5|17|TRBD1
CATSGGRDRGGNQPQHF
>TRBV27|TRBJ2-3|12|-
CASRGLTDTQYF
>TRBV27|TRBJ2-1|14|TRBD2
CAASSGGAINEQVF
>TRBV7-2|TRBJ2-7|14|-
CASSLGQVSYEQYF
>TRBV4-3|TRBJ1-2|18|-
CASSQEVVGPTRDYGYTF